This entry concerns a single T cell receptor (beta chain). Its target antigen remains unknown. The sample comes from a study of CXCR3-negative and CXCR3-positive naive CD8 T cells (dated by TCRdb to the late 2010s). For context, the study as a whole: In total, about 130 million TRB reads were obtained, which works out to roughly 1.5 +/- 0.3 million reads per library. The diversity and physicochemical repertoire analyses included roughly ten donors pooled from two independent experiments. For the TRBV-TRBJ cluster analysis, the naive subsets came from 5 donors, while the memory cells came from 3 donors. Results the study describes overall, beyond this receptor: Compared with CXCR3-negative naive cells, CXCR3-positive naive cells had TRB CDR3s with higher hydrophobicity (lower Kidera factor 4), lower energy, and higher strength and volume indices. TRBV-TRBJ usage was similar between naive CXCR3-negative and CXCR3-positive cells from the same donor, while memory cells showed distinct patterns. Comparably high repertoire diversity was found in both naive subsets, whereas much lower repertoire diversity was found in memory CD8+ T cells. Surface CD5, linked to self-reactivity in mice, was comparable between naive subsets; TCR interaction strength was therefore also inferred from TRB CDR3 physicochemical properties. Because CXCR3 expression was partially decreased after cryopreservation, freshly isolated PBMCs were used for most assays.

Each CD8+ T cell subset was flow-sorted in triplicate, with under 350,000 cells per subset placed directly into RLT lysis buffer. To exclude memory contaminants, naive CD8+ T cells were stringently defined as CD45RO-CCR7+CD27+CD95-. Peripheral blood mononuclear cells were isolated from buffy coats using standard density gradient centrifugation. Naive CXCR3-negative and CXCR3-positive CD8+ T cells were flow-sorted on a FACSAria III. Total RNA was extracted from sorted cells using an RNeasy Mini Kit. The instrument given in TCRdb is NextSeq 550. The Human TCR Profiling Kit (MiLaboratory) was used to prepare UMI-labeled 5' RACE TRB cDNA libraries. cDNA synthesis used the entire amount of extracted RNA, and PCR amplification then used the entire amount of cDNA produced. Libraries were prepared in parallel using an identical number of PCR cycles. The original pipeline was this. With a minimum of two reads required per UMI, MIGEC and MiXCR pulled out about 57,000 +/- 9,900 unique UMI-labeled TRB cDNA molecules from each library. Each library averaged roughly 36,000 +/- 9,600 functional in-frame TRB CDR3 nucleotide clonotypes without stop codons. Diversity metrics, including normalized Shannon-Wiener and Chao1, were computed in VDJtools after downsampling to 5000 UMI-labeled TRB molecules per sample. VDJtools computed clonotype-size-weighted physicochemical properties of the central five CDR3 residues: interaction energy, strength, volume and Kidera factor 4. Following reprocessing of the reads by TCRdb, the data hold one row per CDR3 protein sequence and no DNA is available. The V and J calls come from TCRdb's annotation, not from the publication. Per the sample table, the count is approximately 56,000 distinct CDR3 sequences. Of the sample, more than 1.3% is held by the ten largest clones.

The CDR3 goes from the cysteine to the phenylalanine over 12 residues. No DNA accompanies this entry. CDR1 is given as MDHEN and CDR2 as SYDVKM, both from the germline V gene. Recombination linked TRBV28 to TRBJ1-1. The TCR was taken from a human donor in good health. Some clones in this sample may be carry-over from other donors' samples. Sequencing was carried out using naive CXCR3- CD8+ T cells from blood. Per the publication, the cell subset or site label means: CD45RO-CCR7+CD27+CD95- naive CD8+ T cells lacking CXCR3 (TNR3-). CDR3 region: CASRVGNTEAFF.